One T cell receptor beta chain is described in this entry. Antigen unknown. CDR1 and CDR2 (germline): GTSNPN, SVGIG (reference sequence). The CDR3 contains 14 residues. V was trimmed by 1 base and J by 5 bases, leaving 11 bases between them. Some clones are missing from TCRdb's copy, which holds only in-frame ones; the method was immunoSEQ multiplex PCR. The sample has about 71,000 clones; around 72% are singletons. ViraFEST expansion of antigen-specific CD4+ T cells with viral peptide pools preceded sequencing. Culturing for about 10 days preceded CD4+ T cell isolation. Testing of the vaccine recipients showed negative nucleocapsid antibodies and no prior SARS-CoV-2 infection. This sample stems from a study of vaccination effects on CD4 cells after COVID-19.

The TCR comes from a human donor who received a COVID-19 vaccine. The sequencing here drew on CD4+ T cells from PBMCs cultured with HCoV-OC43 spike peptides, taken before COVID-19 vaccination. Subset of the sample: HCoV-OC43 spike overlapping peptide pool stimulation. The V and J genes are TRBV30 and TRBJ1-4, with a tentative D call TRBD1 (6 bases). This chain's CDR3 is CAWSAPGGNEKLFF. The DNA for the CDR3 is TGTGCCTGGAGTGCCCCGGGGGGCAATGAAAAACTGTTTTTT. Variable domain in full (rest from reference TRBV30 and TRBJ1-4): SQTIHQWPATLVQPVGSPLSLECTVEGTSNPNLYWYRQAAGRGLQLLFYSVGIGQISSEVPQNLSASRPQDRQFILSSKKLLLSDSGFYLCAWSAPGGNEKLFFGSGTQLSVL.